These T cell receptor beta chains were read from a single sample in a study of T-cell reconstitution after alpha-beta-depleted transplantation in children. TCRdb re-called the PCR reads with MiXCR, one entry per CDR3 protein. The sample has fewer than 350,000 distinct CDR3 sequences; 9.5% to 13% are singletons. The sequencing used peripheral blood, collected 180 days after TCRalphabeta/CD19-depleted stem cell transplant. Every receptor here comes from a male patient under 10 years old who had a stem cell transplant for chronic granulomatous disease, so the T cells may come from the graft donor. CDR3s include the opening cysteine and the closing phenylalanine or tryptophan. The order of the fields is CDR3 DNA, CDR3 protein, D gene, J gene, clone size, V gene. D genes are given only for firm matches. Clone size, where shown, is once, few, many, or a class for clones that have expanded.

CDR3nt: TGCGCCAGCAGTGAGCCCCGAGCCGTTGAGCAGTTCTTC; CDR3aa: CASSEPRAVEQFF; d_gene: .; j_gene: TRBJ2-1; abundance: many; v_gene: TRBV10-2
CDR3nt: TGTGCCAGCTCGATTTGGTCAGTCACCGGGGAGCTGTTTTTT; CDR3aa: CASSIWSVTGELFF; d_gene: .; j_gene: TRBJ2-2; abundance: many; v_gene: TRBV18
CDR3nt: TGCAGCGTTTCTCGGGACAGACAAGAGACCCAGTACTTC; CDR3aa: CSVSRDRQETQYF; d_gene: TRBD1; j_gene: TRBJ2-5; abundance: many; v_gene: TRBV29-1
CDR3nt: TGCAGCGTGTCGGGGGTCGCTAATGAAAAACTGTTTTTT; CDR3aa: CSVSGVANEKLFF; d_gene: .; j_gene: TRBJ1-4; abundance: many; v_gene: TRBV29-1
CDR3nt: TGTGCCAGCAGCTTAGAGGGAACATGGGGAAAAATGAACACTGAAGCTTTCTTT; CDR3aa: CASSLEGTWGKMNTEAFF; d_gene: .; j_gene: TRBJ1-1; abundance: many; v_gene: TRBV7-6
CDR3nt: TGTGCCAGCAGCAAAGTGGCGCTCGGGGGGCGTTGTTACGAGCAGTACTTC; CDR3aa: CASSKVALGGRCYEQYF; d_gene: .; j_gene: TRBJ2-7; abundance: few; v_gene: TRBV21-1
CDR3nt: TGTGCCAGCATTGGACCCCTCGCTGAAGCTTTCTTT; CDR3aa: CASIGPLAEAFF; d_gene: .; j_gene: TRBJ1-1; abundance: many; v_gene: TRBV6-1
CDR3nt: TGTGCCAGCAGTGAACCGGGACTAGTCGTCTACGAGCAGTACTTC; CDR3aa: CASSEPGLVVYEQYF; d_gene: TRBD2; j_gene: TRBJ2-7; abundance: .; v_gene: TRBV6-1
CDR3nt: TGCAGCGTGGGGGGGGGTGAGCAGTACTTC; CDR3aa: CSVGGGEQYF; d_gene: TRBD2; j_gene: TRBJ2-7; abundance: many; v_gene: TRBV29-1
CDR3nt: TGTGCCAGCAGTTACAGGGGTCTTAACACTGAAGCTTTCTTT; CDR3aa: CASSYRGLNTEAFF; d_gene: .; j_gene: TRBJ1-1; abundance: .; v_gene: TRBV6-5
CDR3nt: TGTGCCAGCAGCTTAGGGGGTACGAACACTGAAGCTTTCTTT; CDR3aa: CASSLGGTNTEAFF; d_gene: .; j_gene: TRBJ1-1; abundance: many; v_gene: TRBV5-5
CDR3nt: TGTGCCAGCGGTCGATCTGGGGCCAACGTCCTGACTTTC; CDR3aa: CASGRSGANVLTF; d_gene: .; j_gene: TRBJ2-6; abundance: few; v_gene: TRBV12-3/TRBV12-4
CDR3nt: TGCGCCAGCAGCCAAGCGACAGGGGACCGACTAGCGGGGCTCTACGAGCAGTACTTC; CDR3aa: CASSQATGDRLAGLYEQYF; d_gene: TRBD2; j_gene: TRBJ2-7; abundance: many; v_gene: TRBV4-1
CDR3nt: TGTGCCAGCAGTTACTCTGGGACAGGCGAGGCTCAGTACTTC; CDR3aa: CASSYSGTGEAQYF; d_gene: TRBD1; j_gene: TRBJ2-5; abundance: many; v_gene: TRBV6-5
CDR3nt: TGTGCCAGCAGCTTGGCCTTTCAAGACAATGAGCAGTTCTTC; CDR3aa: CASSLAFQDNEQFF; d_gene: .; j_gene: TRBJ2-1; abundance: .; v_gene: TRBV5-4
CDR3nt: TGCAGTGCGGCACAGGGATCGGACCAGCCCCAGCATTTT; CDR3aa: CSAAQGSDQPQHF; d_gene: .; j_gene: TRBJ1-5; abundance: many; v_gene: TRBV20-1
CDR3nt: TGCGCCAGCAGCTCGGGACAGGGTACCTACAATGAGCAGTTCTTC; CDR3aa: CASSSGQGTYNEQFF; d_gene: TRBD1; j_gene: TRBJ2-1; abundance: many; v_gene: TRBV5-1
CDR3nt: TGTGCCAGCAGCTTGAACAGGGGGGACTCTAAGCAGTTCTTC; CDR3aa: CASSLNRGDSKQFF; d_gene: TRBD1; j_gene: TRBJ2-1; abundance: .; v_gene: TRBV7-2
CDR3nt: TGTGCCAGCAGTTTGGGCGGGACAGGGGGCAACATTCAGTACTTC; CDR3aa: CASSLGGTGGNIQYF; d_gene: TRBD1; j_gene: TRBJ2-4; abundance: many; v_gene: TRBV12-3/TRBV12-4
CDR3nt: TGTGCCAGCAGTCAGGGCGTTGAGGCCAAAAACATTCAGTACTTC; CDR3aa: CASSQGVEAKNIQYF; d_gene: .; j_gene: TRBJ2-4; abundance: few; v_gene: TRBV2
CDR3nt: TGTGCCAGCTCCCCCCTGTCTGACAATGAGCAGTTCTTC; CDR3aa: CASSPLSDNEQFF; d_gene: .; j_gene: TRBJ2-1; abundance: many; v_gene: TRBV18
CDR3nt: TGTGCCAGCAGTTCGGCGGGAACCTTCTACGAGCAGTACTTC; CDR3aa: CASSSAGTFYEQYF; d_gene: .; j_gene: TRBJ2-7; abundance: .; v_gene: TRBV28
CDR3nt: TGTGCCAGCAGCTTAGCTCGGCTAGCGGTGCCCAATGAGCAGTTCTTC; CDR3aa: CASSLARLAVPNEQFF; d_gene: TRBD2; j_gene: TRBJ2-1; abundance: many; v_gene: TRBV7-2
CDR3nt: TGTGCCAGCAACAAAAGGAACACTGAAGCTTTCTTT; CDR3aa: CASNKRNTEAFF; d_gene: .; j_gene: TRBJ1-1; abundance: few; v_gene: TRBV7-9
CDR3nt: TGCACCAGCAGTTTCCCAGCGGACTATGGCTACACCTTC; CDR3aa: CTSSFPADYGYTF; d_gene: .; j_gene: TRBJ1-2; abundance: many; v_gene: TRBV27
CDR3nt: TGCAGTGCTAGAGATCATTCGGGACTAGCGGCGTTGAAGACCCAGTACTTC; CDR3aa: CSARDHSGLAALKTQYF; d_gene: TRBD2; j_gene: TRBJ2-5; abundance: many; v_gene: TRBV20-1
CDR3nt: TGTGCCAGCAGCTTAGTATTAGGGGGGGACACCGGGGAGCTGTTTTTT; CDR3aa: CASSLVLGGDTGELFF; d_gene: .; j_gene: TRBJ2-2; abundance: many; v_gene: TRBV7-8
CDR3nt: TGTGCCAGCAGTGAACCTTTCGTCGGGACAGGGGCCTACGAGCAGTACTTC; CDR3aa: CASSEPFVGTGAYEQYF; d_gene: TRBD1; j_gene: TRBJ2-7; abundance: few; v_gene: TRBV6-1
CDR3nt: TGCAGTGCTAGCCTGTCCTCCTACGAGCAGTACTTC; CDR3aa: CSASLSSYEQYF; d_gene: .; j_gene: TRBJ2-7; abundance: .; v_gene: TRBV20-1
CDR3nt: TGTGCCAGCTGGGTGGGGCAGGCTTGGGAGCAGTACTTC; CDR3aa: CASWVGQAWEQYF; d_gene: .; j_gene: TRBJ2-7; abundance: .; v_gene: TRBV2
CDR3nt: TGCAGTGCTAGCGTATTTTTAAGGGGTAGCACAGATACGCAGTATTTT; CDR3aa: CSASVFLRGSTDTQYF; d_gene: .; j_gene: TRBJ2-3; abundance: .; v_gene: TRBV20-1
CDR3nt: TGCGCCAGCAGCTTGCTGTCCCGCCGGCACACAGATACGCAGTATTTT; CDR3aa: CASSLLSRRHTDTQYF; d_gene: .; j_gene: TRBJ2-3; abundance: .; v_gene: TRBV5-1
CDR3nt: TGTGCCAGCAGAGACCAGCGGGAGATGGGAGAGACCCAGTACTTC; CDR3aa: CASRDQREMGETQYF; d_gene: TRBD2; j_gene: TRBJ2-5; abundance: many; v_gene: TRBV13
CDR3nt: TGTGCCAGCAGCTCCCCGGACCGGGGGGGCCTCAATGAGCAGTTCTTC; CDR3aa: CASSSPDRGGLNEQFF; d_gene: TRBD2; j_gene: TRBJ2-1; abundance: .; v_gene: TRBV5-4
CDR3nt: TGTGCCAGCAGCCACCGGGTAGATACCACAGATACGCAGTATTTT; CDR3aa: CASSHRVDTTDTQYF; d_gene: .; j_gene: TRBJ2-3; abundance: many; v_gene: TRBV3-1
CDR3nt: TGTGCCAGCAGCTTAAACCCACCGGATCCCCAAGAGACCCAGTACTTC; CDR3aa: CASSLNPPDPQETQYF; d_gene: .; j_gene: TRBJ2-5; abundance: many; v_gene: TRBV7-8
CDR3nt: TGTGCCAGTAGTATCGGACAGGGGGAATCACCCCTCCACTTT; CDR3aa: CASSIGQGESPLHF; d_gene: TRBD1; j_gene: TRBJ1-6; abundance: many; v_gene: TRBV19
CDR3nt: TGCAGTGCTAGAAGTGGACAGGCCCCCTACGAGCAGTACTTC; CDR3aa: CSARSGQAPYEQYF; d_gene: TRBD1; j_gene: TRBJ2-7; abundance: many; v_gene: TRBV20-1
CDR3nt: TGCAGTGCAGAGCCAGGGTCTGTCTCCGAGCAGTACTTC; CDR3aa: CSAEPGSVSEQYF; d_gene: .; j_gene: TRBJ2-7; abundance: many; v_gene: TRBV20-1
CDR3nt: TGTGCCAGCAGTACTCAGGGGGCGCGGGGGACCCTAGCCAAAAACATTCAGTACTTC; CDR3aa: CASSTQGARGTLAKNIQYF; d_gene: .; j_gene: TRBJ2-4; abundance: many; v_gene: TRBV28
CDR3nt: TGTGCCAGCAGTTTAGGGACAGGGGGCTACAATGAGCAGTTCTTC; CDR3aa: CASSLGTGGYNEQFF; d_gene: TRBD1; j_gene: TRBJ2-1; abundance: many; v_gene: TRBV12-3/TRBV12-4
CDR3nt: TGTGCCAGCAGCTCAAGGACAGGGGGCGAGCAGTACTTC; CDR3aa: CASSSRTGGEQYF; d_gene: TRBD1; j_gene: TRBJ2-7; abundance: many; v_gene: TRBV3-1
CDR3nt: TGTGCCAGCAGACTGGCAGGGGTAAACACCGGGGAGCTGTTTTTT; CDR3aa: CASRLAGVNTGELFF; d_gene: .; j_gene: TRBJ2-2; abundance: many; v_gene: TRBV6-1
CDR3nt: TGTGCCAGCAGCCGGGACAGGGGGCGAGTCGGAAACACCATATATTTT; CDR3aa: CASSRDRGRVGNTIYF; d_gene: TRBD1; j_gene: TRBJ1-3; abundance: many; v_gene: TRBV7-2
CDR3nt: TGTGCCAGCAGCTCCAACAGGGAGTACTACGAGCAGTACTTC; CDR3aa: CASSSNREYYEQYF; d_gene: .; j_gene: TRBJ2-7; abundance: many; v_gene: TRBV7-9
CDR3nt: TGTGCCAGTAGTAGAAGACAGGGAAAAACGAACACCGGGGAGCTGTTTTTT; CDR3aa: CASSRRQGKTNTGELFF; d_gene: TRBD1; j_gene: TRBJ2-2; abundance: .; v_gene: TRBV19
CDR3nt: TGTGCCAGCAGTTTTTCGGGATATGTTGGCGAGCAGTACTTC; CDR3aa: CASSFSGYVGEQYF; d_gene: .; j_gene: TRBJ2-7; abundance: many; v_gene: TRBV28
CDR3nt: TGTGCCAGCAGAGAGGGGAGCTCCTACGAGCAGTACTTC; CDR3aa: CASREGSSYEQYF; d_gene: .; j_gene: TRBJ2-7; abundance: many; v_gene: TRBV6-6
CDR3nt: TGTGCCAGCAGCAACCGACGGGTTAATGAAAAACTGTTTTTT; CDR3aa: CASSNRRVNEKLFF; d_gene: .; j_gene: TRBJ1-4; abundance: many; v_gene: TRBV13
CDR3nt: TGTGCCAGCAGTACGGGTGGGATCTCTTACTCCTACGAGCAGTACTTC; CDR3aa: CASSTGGISYSYEQYF; d_gene: .; j_gene: TRBJ2-7; abundance: many; v_gene: TRBV6-1
CDR3nt: TGTACCAGCTCCCCCCGGGGACGACACCACGAGACTAGCACAGATACGCAGTATTTT; CDR3aa: CTSSPRGRHHETSTDTQYF; d_gene: .; j_gene: TRBJ2-3; abundance: .; v_gene: TRBV13
CDR3nt: TGCAGCGTTGGGCTCTTACCGGGCGAGCAGTACTTC; CDR3aa: CSVGLLPGEQYF; d_gene: .; j_gene: TRBJ2-7; abundance: many; v_gene: TRBV29-1
CDR3nt: TGCGCCAGCAGCTTGTCCTGGGGGCAGAATGAAAAACTGTTTTTT; CDR3aa: CASSLSWGQNEKLFF; d_gene: .; j_gene: TRBJ1-4; abundance: many; v_gene: TRBV5-1
CDR3nt: TGTGCCAGCAATCTCGGCTCCTACAATGAGCAGTTCTTC; CDR3aa: CASNLGSYNEQFF; d_gene: .; j_gene: TRBJ2-1; abundance: many; v_gene: TRBV28
CDR3nt: TGTGCCAGTTGGGGAGGCTTTGGGGGCTCGGTCGAAGCTTTCTTT; CDR3aa: CASWGGFGGSVEAFF; d_gene: .; j_gene: TRBJ1-1; abundance: many; v_gene: TRBV19
CDR3nt: TGTGCCAGCAGTGTCTCCGGGGGCCGGACGTACGAGCAGTACTTC; CDR3aa: CASSVSGGRTYEQYF; d_gene: .; j_gene: TRBJ2-7; abundance: many; v_gene: TRBV6-1
CDR3nt: TGTGCCAGCAGTACGGACAGGGGAACGGGTCAGCCCCAGCATTTT; CDR3aa: CASSTDRGTGQPQHF; d_gene: TRBD1; j_gene: TRBJ1-5; abundance: many; v_gene: TRBV5-5
CDR3nt: TGCAGTGCTAGAGATTTCAGCGGGAGGAGGAGAGGGAATGAGCAGTTCTTC; CDR3aa: CSARDFSGRRRGNEQFF; d_gene: TRBD2; j_gene: TRBJ2-1; abundance: many; v_gene: TRBV20-1
CDR3nt: TGCGCCAGCAGCCAAGAGAGCCTACCCTTGGATGAGCAGTTCTTC; CDR3aa: CASSQESLPLDEQFF; d_gene: .; j_gene: TRBJ2-1; abundance: many; v_gene: TRBV4-1
CDR3nt: TGTGCCAGCAGTTTATTGGGCAGGTACACTGAAGCTTTCTTT; CDR3aa: CASSLLGRYTEAFF; d_gene: .; j_gene: TRBJ1-1; abundance: many; v_gene: TRBV28